One and the same sample provided the 23 T cell receptor beta chains below, sequenced in a study of early T cells in non-severe SARS-CoV-2 infection. TCRdb re-analysed the 5' RACE reads in MiXCR, keeping a single row per CDR3 protein. The sample contains 40,000 to 55,000 distinct CDR3 sequences, roughly 7% of which appear only once. Input material: whole blood. Receptors originate from an adult who was a healthcare worker with PCR-confirmed SARS-CoV-2 infection or an uninfected control (not recorded which).

This clonotype was counted a few times. V and J are TRBV7-2 and TRBJ2-2; D perhaps matches TRBD1 (6 bases). V lost 5 bases and J 10 bases, leaving 11 bases between the germline ends. The V gene's germline CDR1 is SGHTA and CDR2 FQGNSA. The CDR3 sequence is 12 residues long. CDR3 region: CASSPQGAELFF. DNA of the CDR3: TGTGCCAGCAGCCCACAGGGAGCGGAGCTGTTTTTT.

This clonotype has ten or more counts. The chain carries TRBV6-2 or TRBV6-3 and TRBJ2-5; unclear D gene. CDR1 is MNHEY and CDR2 is SVGEGT in the germline V gene. V dropped 8 bases and J dropped 3 bases, with 16 bases sitting between them. The CDR3 consists of 14 residues. The CDR3 nucleotides are TGTGCCAGCTGTTTGGTGTCCGAAAAAGAGACCCAGTACTTC. Residues: CASCLVSEKETQYF.

V usage is TRBV11-1 and J usage is TRBJ2-7, with TRBD1 identical over 9 bases. Germline V CDR1 and CDR2: SGHAT, FQDESV (reference sequence). The ends lost 5 bases at V and 2 bases at J; junction bases unmatched: 7. The CDR3 consists of 15 residues. This chain's CDR3 is CASSRSGTGTYEQYF. In DNA form, the CDR3 reads TGTGCCAGCAGCAGATCCGGGACAGGGACCTACGAGCAGTACTTC. Full variable domain (remainder filled in from reference TRBV11-1 and TRBJ2-7): EAEVAQSPRYKITEKSQAVAFWCDPISGHATLYWYRQILGQGPELLVQFQDESVVDDSQLPKDRFSAERLKGVDSTLKIQPAELGDSAMYLCASSRSGTGTYEQYFGPGTRLTVT.

This clonotype was counted between two and nine times. V and J are TRBV10-3 and TRBJ2-5, with D perhaps TRBD2 (6 bases). The germline V gene has CDR1 ENHRY and CDR2 SYGVKD. V was trimmed by 8 bases and J by 2 bases, leaving 24 bases between them. The CDR3 loop spans 17 amino acids. This CDR3 is CAIGGLVGPGVQETQYF. The DNA for the CDR3 is TGTGCCATCGGTGGATTAGTCGGTCCGGGGGTTCAAGAGACCCAGTACTTC.

The chain couples TRBV12-3 or TRBV12-4 to TRBJ2-3, with no clear D. Trimming pared 4 bases from V and 4 bases from J, leaving 9 bases between. The CDR3 has 13 residues. The CDR3 here is CASSSVTPDTQYF. The CDR3 DNA follows: TGTGCCAGCAGTTCTGTAACCCCAGATACGCAGTATTTT.

This clonotype was seen many times. The genes are TRBV11-2 and TRBJ2-1; 7 positions agree with TRBD1. This CDR3 region has 13 residues. V lost 6 bases and J lost 9; bases outside the gene matches: 8. Germline loops: CDR1 SGHAT, CDR2 FQNNGV. In nucleotides, the CDR3 is TGTGCCAGCAGGCGACAGGGAGTGAGTGAGCAGTTCTTC. This codes for CASRRQGVSEQFF.

This clonotype was detected ten times or more. The V and J genes are TRBV6-2 or TRBV6-3 and TRBJ1-5; 10 positions agree with TRBD1. Germline V gene lookup returns CDR1 MNHEY and CDR2 SVGEGT. V shed 7 bases, J shed 2 bases, and the junction held 8 bases outside the gene matches. The CDR3 consists of 16 residues. The CDR3 spells CASTRQGTGGNQPQHF. DNA of the CDR3: TGTGCCAGCACCCGACAAGGGACAGGGGGCAATCAGCCCCAGCATTTT.

The genes are TRBV11-2 and TRBJ1-1; no clear D. The CDR3 runs to 13 residues. Germline V gene data show CDR1 as SGHAT and CDR2 as FQNNGV. V was pared by 8 bases and J by 1 base, with 11 bases between. CDR3: CASGVRRNTEAFF. The CDR3 coding sequence is TGTGCCAGCGGAGTCCGCAGGAACACTGAAGCTTTCTTT.

This clonotype was seen more than once but under ten times. This chain uses TRBV3-1 with TRBJ2-4; 10 bases agree with TRBD1. Germline CDR1 is LGHDT and CDR2 is YNNKEL (reference sequence). The CDR3 contains 16 residues. Losses at the gene ends were 4 bases for V and 6 bases for J; bases not matched to a gene: 9. The CDR3 is CASSPTPTGGRNIQYF. DNA of the CDR3: TGTGCCAGCAGCCCCACTCCGACAGGGGGCCGAAACATTCAGTACTTC.

Many counts were recorded for this clonotype. This sequence joins TRBV21-1 and TRBJ2-1; TRBD2 is taken as the D call from the table, unchecked against the DNA. TRBV21-1 is a pseudogene locus. The CDR3 spans 14 residues. The DNA for the CDR3 is TGTGCCAGCAGCAAAGCGAGCGGGTGCAATGAGCAGTTCTTC. Translation: CASSKASGCNEQFF.

This clonotype was recorded at least ten times. The chain carries TRBV28 and TRBJ2-3; TRBD2 matches 8 bases. The germline V gene encodes CDR1 MDHEN and CDR2 SYDVKM. The ends lost 3 bases at V and 1 base at J; junction bases unmatched: 6. This CDR3 spans 16 amino acids. The CDR3 is CASSFLSGGGTDTQYF. The CDR3 nucleotides are TGTGCCAGCAGTTTTCTCAGCGGGGGTGGCACAGATACGCAGTATTTT. Full variable domain (rest looked up from reference TRBV28 and TRBJ2-3): DVKVTQSSRYLVKRTGEKVFLECVQDMDHENMFWYRQDPGLGLRLIYFSYDVKMKEKGDIPEGYSVSREKKERFSLILESASTNQTSMYLCASSFLSGGGTDTQYFGPGTRLTVL.

At least ten counts were recorded for this clonotype. This rearrangement joins TRBV4-1 to TRBJ2-5, with TRBD1 matching over 7 bases. J gave up 4 bases and V 0 bases, and 8 bases lay outside the gene matches. Germline CDR1 MGHRA, CDR2 YSYEKL. The CDR3 extends over 16 amino acids. CDR3 sequence reads: CASSQDPTGVLETQYF. The CDR3, as DNA: TGCGCCAGCAGCCAAGATCCCACAGGGGTTTTAGAGACCCAGTACTTC.

The chain is built from TRBV5-1 and TRBJ2-7, with D hard to call. CDR3 size: 14 residues. Germline CDR1 is SGHRS and CDR2 is YFSETQ. V dropped 5 bases and J dropped 0 bases, with 12 bases sitting between them. The CDR3 DNA follows: TGCGCCAGCAGTTTAGGGTCGAGCTCCTACGAGCAGTACTTC. It encodes CASSLGSSSYEQYF.

This clonotype showed up many times. V gene TRBV20-1 combines with J gene TRBJ2-3; D is perhaps TRBD2 (5 bases). The V gene's germline CDR1 is DFQATT and CDR2 SNEGSKA (reference sequence). Trimming stripped 0 bases from V and 3 bases from J, with 10 bases between. The CDR3 is 14 residues long. The CDR3 loop reads CSARDLRGTDTQYF. DNA of the CDR3: TGCAGTGCTAGAGATCTCCGGGGAACAGATACGCAGTATTTT.

This clonotype was picked up a small number of times. The chain is built from TRBV13 and TRBJ1-1; TRBD1 matches 12 bases. In germline, CDR1 is PRHDT, CDR2 FYEKMQ (reference sequence). The CDR3 loop spans 17 amino acids. V was clipped by 4 bases and J by 0 bases; unmatched bases: 6. The CDR3 DNA follows: TGTGCCAGCAGCTCAGAGGGGACAGGGGGCGTGAACACTGAAGCTTTCTTT. Encoded protein: CASSSEGTGGVNTEAFF.

This chain uses TRBV5-4 with TRBJ2-5; 7 bases align to TRBD1. The CDR3 extends over 13 amino acids. V dropped 3 bases and J dropped 4; count of bases not matched to a gene: 3. Per germline, CDR1 SGHNT and CDR2 YYREEE (reference sequence). The CDR3 sequence is CASSSGQRETQYF. The DNA of the CDR3 is TGTGCCAGCAGCTCGGGACAGAGAGAGACCCAGTACTTC.

This clonotype was detected a few times. CDR3 DNA sequence: TGCAGTGCTAGAGATCCAACTAGCGGGGGAGGGAATGAGCAGTTCTTC. Translating gives CSARDPTSGGGNEQFF. The V call is TRBV20-1, the J call TRBJ2-1, with 11 positions matching TRBD2. The trim removed 0 bases at V and 7 bases at J, leaving 8 bases unmatched. CDR1 and CDR2 from the germline V gene are DFQATT and SNEGSKA (reference sequence). The CDR3 is 16 residues long.

This clonotype was observed a few times. V usage is TRBV3-1 and J usage is TRBJ2-5; 11 bases map to TRBD2. CDR3 length: 15 residues. Germline V gene sequence: CDR1 LGHDT, CDR2 YNNKEL (reference sequence). Trimming removed 3 bases from V and 0 bases from J; junction bases left unmatched: 0. The CDR3 DNA reads as TGTGCCAGCAGCCAGGGACTAGCGGACCAAGAGACCCAGTACTTC. It is translated as CASSQGLADQETQYF.

This clonotype has a handful of counts. V and J are TRBV4-2 and TRBJ2-3; D remains unclear. CDR1 is LGHNA, CDR2 YNFKEQ, per germline. The CDR3 is made up of 14 amino acids. With 4 bases removed from V and 4 bases from J, the gap between germline ends came to 12 bases. The CDR3 sequence: CASSLRFHADTQYF. The CDR3 bases are TGTGCCAGCAGCCTTAGATTCCACGCAGATACGCAGTATTTT.

J is TRBJ2-2 and V is TRBV4-3; TRBD1 matches 8 bases. V was pared by 0 bases and J by 1 base, with 7 bases of the junction left unmatched. The CDR3 is made up of 18 amino acids. Per germline, CDR1 LGHNA and CDR2 YSLEER. The CDR3 spells CASSQEGQAPLNTGELFF. As DNA, the CDR3 is TGCGCCAGCAGCCAAGAGGGACAGGCGCCCCTGAACACCGGGGAGCTGTTTTTT.

Ten or more counts support this clonotype. The V and J genes are TRBV5-4 and TRBJ1-5; D gene unclear. The germline gives CDR1 SGHNT, CDR2 YYREEE (reference sequence). CDR3 size: 13 residues. Trimming removed 5 bases at V and 4 bases at J, with 10 bases between. In DNA form, the CDR3 reads TGTGCCAGCAGTTTGTCCCCGAATCAGCCCCAGCATTTT. It codes for CASSLSPNQPQHF.

This clonotype was counted ten times or more. Written as DNA, the CDR3 is TGTGCCAGCAGGACCACAAACTCACTCGTGGAGTTCTTC. It encodes CASRTTNSLVEFF. The chain recombines TRBV2 with TRBJ2-1, with no clear D. Germline V gene data show CDR1 as SNHLY and CDR2 as FYNNEI. This CDR3 is 13 amino acids long. With 6 bases removed from V and 14 bases from J, the gap between germline ends came to 20 bases.

This clonotype was counted many times. The rearrangement joins TRBV6-5 to TRBJ1-6, with D possibly matching TRBD1 (6 bases). The germline gives CDR1 MNHEY, CDR2 SVGAGI. Between the trimmed V and J ends, which lost 2 bases and 9 bases, there was a span of 14 bases. This CDR3 spans 15 amino acids. For the CDR3, the DNA is TGTGCCAGCAGTTACAACAGGGTGATTAGTTCACCCCTCCACTTT. Protein product: CASSYNRVISSPLHF.